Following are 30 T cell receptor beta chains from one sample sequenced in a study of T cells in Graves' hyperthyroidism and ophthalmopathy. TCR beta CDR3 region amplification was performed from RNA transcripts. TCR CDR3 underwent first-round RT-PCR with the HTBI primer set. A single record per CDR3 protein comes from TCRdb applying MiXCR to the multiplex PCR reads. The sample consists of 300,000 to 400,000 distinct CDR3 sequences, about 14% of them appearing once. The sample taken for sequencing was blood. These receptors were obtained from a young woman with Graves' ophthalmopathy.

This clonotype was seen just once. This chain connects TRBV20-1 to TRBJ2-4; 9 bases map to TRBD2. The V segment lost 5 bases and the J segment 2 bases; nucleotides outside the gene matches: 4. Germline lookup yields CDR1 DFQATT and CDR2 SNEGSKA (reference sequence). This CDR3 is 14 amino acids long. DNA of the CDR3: TGCAGTGCTCGCGGGGGGGTTTCCAAAAACATTCAGTACTTC. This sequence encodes CSARGGVSKNIQYF.

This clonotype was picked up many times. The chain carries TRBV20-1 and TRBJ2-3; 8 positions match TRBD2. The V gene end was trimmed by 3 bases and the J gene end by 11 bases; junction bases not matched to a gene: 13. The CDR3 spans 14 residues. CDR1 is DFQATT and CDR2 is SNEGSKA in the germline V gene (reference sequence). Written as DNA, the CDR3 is TGCAGTGCTAGGAGAGCCGGGGGGGCGCCCTTGCAGTATTTT. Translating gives CSARRAGGAPLQYF.

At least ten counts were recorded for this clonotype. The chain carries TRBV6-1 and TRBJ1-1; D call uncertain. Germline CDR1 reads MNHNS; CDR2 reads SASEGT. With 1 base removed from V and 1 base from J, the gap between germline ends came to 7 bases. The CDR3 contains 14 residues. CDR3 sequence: CASSEEDGNTEAFF. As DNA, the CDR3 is TGTGCCAGCAGTGAAGAGGATGGGAACACTGAAGCTTTCTTT.

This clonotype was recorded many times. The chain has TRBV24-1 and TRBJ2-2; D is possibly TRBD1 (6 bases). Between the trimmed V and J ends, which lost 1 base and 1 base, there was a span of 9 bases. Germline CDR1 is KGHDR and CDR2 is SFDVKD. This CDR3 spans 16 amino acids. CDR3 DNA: TGTGCCACCAGTGATTTAACAGGGTGGAACACCGGGGAGCTGTTTTTT. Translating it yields CATSDLTGWNTGELFF.

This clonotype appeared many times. In DNA, the CDR3 is TGTGCCTGGAGTGTACCCCGTAAGAGTTCCGAGCAGTACTTC. It translates to CAWSVPRKSSEQYF. V is TRBV30 and J is TRBJ2-7; no firm D call. This CDR3 has 14 amino acids. V lost 0 bases, J lost 6 bases, and 15 bases lay in between. Germline-derived CDR1 and CDR2 are GTSNPN and SVGIG (reference sequence).

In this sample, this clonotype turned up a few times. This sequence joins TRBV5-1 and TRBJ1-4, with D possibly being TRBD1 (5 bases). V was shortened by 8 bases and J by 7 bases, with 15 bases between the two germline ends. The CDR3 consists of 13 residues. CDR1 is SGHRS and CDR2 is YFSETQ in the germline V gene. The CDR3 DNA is TGCGCCAGTGCCGGGACCGGGCGTGAAAAACTGTTTTTT. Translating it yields CASAGTGREKLFF.

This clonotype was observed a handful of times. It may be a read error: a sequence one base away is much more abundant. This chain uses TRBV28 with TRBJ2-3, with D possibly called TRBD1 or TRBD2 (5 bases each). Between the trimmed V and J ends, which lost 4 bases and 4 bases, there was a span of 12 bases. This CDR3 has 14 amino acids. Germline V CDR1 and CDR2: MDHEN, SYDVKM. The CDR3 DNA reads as TGTGCCAGCAGTTCCGGGGCGGTCGCAGATACGCAGTATTTT. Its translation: CASSSGAVADTQYF.

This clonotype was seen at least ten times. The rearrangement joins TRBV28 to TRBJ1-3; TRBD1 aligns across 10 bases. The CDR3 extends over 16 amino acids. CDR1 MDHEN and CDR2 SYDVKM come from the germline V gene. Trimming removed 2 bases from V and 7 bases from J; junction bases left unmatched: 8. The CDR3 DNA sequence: TGTGCCAGCAGTTTAGCTCCGTGGACAGGGGGTAACACCATATATTTT. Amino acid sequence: CASSLAPWTGGNTIYF. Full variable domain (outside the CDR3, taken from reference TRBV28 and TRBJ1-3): DVKVTQSSRYLVKRTGEKVFLECVQDMDHENMFWYRQDPGLGLRLIYFSYDVKMKEKGDIPEGYSVSREKKERFSLILESASTNQTSMYLCASSLAPWTGGNTIYFGEGSWLTVV.

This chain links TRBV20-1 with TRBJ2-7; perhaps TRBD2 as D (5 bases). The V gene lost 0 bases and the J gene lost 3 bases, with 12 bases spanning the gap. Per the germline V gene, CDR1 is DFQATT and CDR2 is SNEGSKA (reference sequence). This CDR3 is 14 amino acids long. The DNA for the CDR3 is TGCAGTGCTAGAGACGGTATACGGGACTACGAGCAGTACTTC. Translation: CSARDGIRDYEQYF.

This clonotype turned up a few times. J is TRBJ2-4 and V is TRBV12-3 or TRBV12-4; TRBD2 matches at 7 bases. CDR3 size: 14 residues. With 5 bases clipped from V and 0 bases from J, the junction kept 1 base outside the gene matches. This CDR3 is CASSGGGAKNIQYF. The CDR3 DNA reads TGTGCCAGCAGTGGGGGGGGAGCCAAAAACATTCAGTACTTC.

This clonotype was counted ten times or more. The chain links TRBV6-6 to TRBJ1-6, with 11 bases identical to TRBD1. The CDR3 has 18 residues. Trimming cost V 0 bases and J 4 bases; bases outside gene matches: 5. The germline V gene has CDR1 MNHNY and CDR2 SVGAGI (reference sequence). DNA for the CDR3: TGTGCCAGCAGTTACTCCCTCTGGGACAGGGGGTATAATTCACCCCTCCACTTT. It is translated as CASSYSLWDRGYNSPLHF.

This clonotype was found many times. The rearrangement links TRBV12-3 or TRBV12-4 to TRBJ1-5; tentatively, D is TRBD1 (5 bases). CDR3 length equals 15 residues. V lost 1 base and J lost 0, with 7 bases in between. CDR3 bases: TGTGCCAGCAGTTTAGGAGGGGTTAGCAATCAGCCCCAGCATTTT. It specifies CASSLGGVSNQPQHF.

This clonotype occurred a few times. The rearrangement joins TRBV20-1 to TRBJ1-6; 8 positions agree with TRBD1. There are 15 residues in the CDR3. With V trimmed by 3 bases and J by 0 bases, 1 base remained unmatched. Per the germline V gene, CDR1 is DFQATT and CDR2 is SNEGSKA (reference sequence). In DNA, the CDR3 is TGCAGTGCTAGGGACAGGGACTCCTATAATTCACCCCTCCACTTT. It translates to CSARDRDSYNSPLHF.

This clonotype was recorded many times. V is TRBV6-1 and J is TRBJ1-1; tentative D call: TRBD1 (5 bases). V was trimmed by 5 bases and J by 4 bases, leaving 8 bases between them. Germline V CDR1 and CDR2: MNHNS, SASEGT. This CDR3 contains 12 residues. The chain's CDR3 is CASSWGVTEAFF. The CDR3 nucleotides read TGTGCCAGCAGTTGGGGCGTCACTGAAGCTTTCTTT.

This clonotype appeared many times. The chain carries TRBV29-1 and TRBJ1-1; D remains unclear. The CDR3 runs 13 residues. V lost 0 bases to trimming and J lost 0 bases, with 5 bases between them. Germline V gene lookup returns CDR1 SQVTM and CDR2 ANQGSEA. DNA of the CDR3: TGCAGCGTTGAAGATCTTGTGAACACTGAAGCTTTCTTT. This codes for CSVEDLVNTEAFF.

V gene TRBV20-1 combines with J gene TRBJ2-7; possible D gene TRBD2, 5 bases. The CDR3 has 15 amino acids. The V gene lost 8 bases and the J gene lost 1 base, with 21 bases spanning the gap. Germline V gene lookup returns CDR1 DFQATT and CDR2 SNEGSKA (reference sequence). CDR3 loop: CSLPPLRGNSYEQYF. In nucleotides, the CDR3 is TGCAGTTTACCTCCCCTACGGGGAAATTCCTACGAGCAGTACTTC.

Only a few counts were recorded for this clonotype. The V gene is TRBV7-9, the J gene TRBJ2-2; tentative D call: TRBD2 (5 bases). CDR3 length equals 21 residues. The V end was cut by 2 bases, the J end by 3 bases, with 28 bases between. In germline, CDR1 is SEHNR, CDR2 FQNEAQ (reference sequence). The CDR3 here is CASSLISLRWVSGGDTGELFF. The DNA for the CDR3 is TGTGCCAGCAGCTTAATATCTCTTCGGTGGGTTTCAGGAGGAGACACCGGGGAGCTGTTTTTT.

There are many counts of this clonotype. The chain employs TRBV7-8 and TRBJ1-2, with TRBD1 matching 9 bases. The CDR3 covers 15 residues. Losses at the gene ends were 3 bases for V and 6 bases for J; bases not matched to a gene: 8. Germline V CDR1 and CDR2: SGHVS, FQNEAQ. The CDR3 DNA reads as TGTGCCAGCAGCTTTGGGACCGGGACAGGGAATGGCTACACCTTC. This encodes CASSFGTGTGNGYTF.

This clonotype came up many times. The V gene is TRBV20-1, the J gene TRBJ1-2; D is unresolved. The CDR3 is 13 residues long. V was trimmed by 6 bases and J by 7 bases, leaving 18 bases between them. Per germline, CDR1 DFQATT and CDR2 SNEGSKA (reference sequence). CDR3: CSAAPVGTRGYTF. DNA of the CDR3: TGCAGTGCAGCGCCGGTGGGCACGCGTGGCTACACCTTC.

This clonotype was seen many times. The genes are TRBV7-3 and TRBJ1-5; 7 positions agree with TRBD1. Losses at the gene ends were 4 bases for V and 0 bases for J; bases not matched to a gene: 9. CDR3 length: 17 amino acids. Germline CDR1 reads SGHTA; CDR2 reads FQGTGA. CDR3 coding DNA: TGTGCCAGCAGCTCACAGAAGACAGGGTATAGCAATCAGCCCCAGCATTTT. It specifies CASSSQKTGYSNQPQHF.

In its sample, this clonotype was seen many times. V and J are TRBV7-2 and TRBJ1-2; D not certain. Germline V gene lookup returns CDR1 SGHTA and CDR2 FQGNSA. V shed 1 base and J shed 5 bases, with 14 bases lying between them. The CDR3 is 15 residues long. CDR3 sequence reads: CASSLVVGQAYGYTF. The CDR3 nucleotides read TGTGCCAGCAGCTTAGTCGTCGGGCAGGCGTATGGCTACACCTTC.

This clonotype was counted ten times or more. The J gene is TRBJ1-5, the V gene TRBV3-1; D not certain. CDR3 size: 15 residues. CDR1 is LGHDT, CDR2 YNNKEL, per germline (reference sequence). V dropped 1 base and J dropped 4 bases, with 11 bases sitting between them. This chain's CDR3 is CASSQVFTANQPQHF. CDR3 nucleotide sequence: TGTGCCAGCAGCCAAGTTTTTACGGCAAATCAGCCCCAGCATTTT.

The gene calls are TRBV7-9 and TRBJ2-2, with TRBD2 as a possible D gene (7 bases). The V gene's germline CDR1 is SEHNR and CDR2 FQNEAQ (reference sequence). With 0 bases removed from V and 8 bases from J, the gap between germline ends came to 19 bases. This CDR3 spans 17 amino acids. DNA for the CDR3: TGTGCCAGCAGCTTAGCAGTGGGGGGGCCCGAGAGAGGGGAGCTGTTTTTT. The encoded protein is CASSLAVGGPERGELFF.

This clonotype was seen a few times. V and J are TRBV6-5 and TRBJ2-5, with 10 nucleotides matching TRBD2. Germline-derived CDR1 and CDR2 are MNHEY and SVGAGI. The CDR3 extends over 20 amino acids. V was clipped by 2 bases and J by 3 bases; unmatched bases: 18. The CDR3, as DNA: TGTGCCAGCAGTTACCGGAGGGTCATCCTAGCGGGGGCAGGGGAAGAGACCCAGTACTTC. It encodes CASSYRRVILAGAGEETQYF.

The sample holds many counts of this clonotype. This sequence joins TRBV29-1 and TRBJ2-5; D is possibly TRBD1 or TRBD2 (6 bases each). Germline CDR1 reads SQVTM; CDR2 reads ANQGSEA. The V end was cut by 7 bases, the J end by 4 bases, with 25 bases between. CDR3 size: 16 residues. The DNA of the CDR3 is TGCAGCGGTCAGGCGACATATGGGGGGCGCGTAGAGACCCAGTACTTC. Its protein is CSGQATYGGRVETQYF.

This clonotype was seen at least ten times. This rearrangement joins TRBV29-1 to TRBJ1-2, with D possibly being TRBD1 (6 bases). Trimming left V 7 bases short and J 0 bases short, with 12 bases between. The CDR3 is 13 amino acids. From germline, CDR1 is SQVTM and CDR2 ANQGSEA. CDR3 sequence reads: CSATDRSNYGYTF. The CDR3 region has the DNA TGCAGCGCGACGGACAGATCTAACTATGGCTACACCTTC.

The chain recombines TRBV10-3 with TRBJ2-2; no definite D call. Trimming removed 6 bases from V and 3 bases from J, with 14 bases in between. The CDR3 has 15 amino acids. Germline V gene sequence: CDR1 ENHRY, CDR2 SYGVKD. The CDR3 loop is CAISGIGADTGELFF. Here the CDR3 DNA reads TGTGCCATCAGCGGAATTGGCGCGGACACCGGGGAGCTGTTTTTT.

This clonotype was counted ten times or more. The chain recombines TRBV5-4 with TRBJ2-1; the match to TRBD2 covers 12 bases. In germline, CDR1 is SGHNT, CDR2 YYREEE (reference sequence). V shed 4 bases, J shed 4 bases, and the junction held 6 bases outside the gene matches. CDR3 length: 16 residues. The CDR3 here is CASSPPTSGGYNEQFF. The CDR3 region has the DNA TGTGCCAGCAGCCCGCCGACTAGCGGGGGTTACAATGAGCAGTTCTTC.

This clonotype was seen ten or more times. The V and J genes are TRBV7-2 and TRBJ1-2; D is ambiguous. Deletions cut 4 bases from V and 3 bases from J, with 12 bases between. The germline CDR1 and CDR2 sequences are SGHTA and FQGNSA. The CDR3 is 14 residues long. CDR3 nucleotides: TGTGCCAGCAGCTCACCCGCAGGCGACTATGGCTACACCTTC. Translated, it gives CASSSPAGDYGYTF.

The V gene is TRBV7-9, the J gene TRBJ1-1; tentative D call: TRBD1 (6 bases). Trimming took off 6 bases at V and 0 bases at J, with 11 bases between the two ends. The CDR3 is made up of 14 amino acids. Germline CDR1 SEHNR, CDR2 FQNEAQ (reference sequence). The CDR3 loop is CASRDSPLNTEAFF. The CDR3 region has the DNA TGTGCCAGCAGGGACAGCCCTCTGAACACTGAAGCTTTCTTT.